This TCR beta chain was sequenced during a study of T-cell reconstitution after alpha-beta-depleted transplantation in children. The study's findings and limits: T cells produced anew were the main source of T-cell counts and diversity one year after transplant. TCRbeta diversity was high at day 60 in some patients (a result of surviving recipient T cells and thymic progenitors). Reported findings indicate that, about two months after transplant, alpha-beta T cells came from several hundred expanded clones, which were derived from non-depleted graft cells.

A TCRbeta library incorporating unique molecular identifiers was prepared. TCRdb recomputed calls from the PCR reads with MiXCR, one row per CDR3 protein. The sample includes about 590,000 distinct CDR3 sequences, over 10% of them seen just once. To note about this clonotype: Its antigen is not identified.

Trimming took 3 bases from V and 6 from J; bases not matched to a gene: 7. CDR3 length: 15 amino acids. The material was PBMCs, mostly from graft donor cells, obtained 360 days after TCRalphabeta/CD19-depleted stem cell transplant. The chain employs TRBV12-3 or TRBV12-4 and TRBJ2-3; 9 nucleotides match TRBD1. The receptor's source is a male patient under 18 who had a stem cell transplant for acute myeloid leukemia, so the T cells may come from the graft donor. The CDR3 loop is CASSLGDRGWDTQYF. CDR3 nucleotides: TGTGCCAGCAGTTTGGGAGACAGGGGGTGGGATACGCAGTATTTT.